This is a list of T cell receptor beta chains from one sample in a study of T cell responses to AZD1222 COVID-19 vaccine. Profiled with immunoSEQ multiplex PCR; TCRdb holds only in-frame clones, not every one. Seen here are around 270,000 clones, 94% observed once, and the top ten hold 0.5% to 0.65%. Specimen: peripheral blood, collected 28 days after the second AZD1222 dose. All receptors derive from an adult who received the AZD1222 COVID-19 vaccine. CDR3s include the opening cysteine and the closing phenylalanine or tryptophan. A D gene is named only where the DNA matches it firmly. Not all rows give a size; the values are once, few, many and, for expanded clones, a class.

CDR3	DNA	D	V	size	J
CASSLVGGNQPQHF	TGTGCCAGCAGCTTAGTAGGGGGCAATCAGCCCCAGCATTTT	NA	TRBV5-5	NA	TRBJ1-5
CASSGLGSTEAFF	TGTGCCAGCAGTGGTCTCGGATCCACTGAAGCTTTCTTT	NA	TRBV25-1	once	TRBJ1-1
CASSPEGSYTEAFF	TGCGCCAGCAGCCCGGAGGGGAGTTACACTGAAGCTTTCTTT	NA	TRBV5-1	few	TRBJ1-1
CASSLALGQDYEQYF	TGTGCCAGCAGCTTGGCCTTGGGACAGGACTACGAGCAGTACTTC	TRBD1	TRBV5-4	NA	TRBJ2-7
CASSPKQFLAGGPYNEQFF	TGTGCCAGCAGCCCCAAGCAGTTTCTGGCGGGAGGGCCCTACAATGAGCAGTTCTTC	TRBD2	TRBV14	NA	TRBJ2-1
CASSLSTRSSTEAFF	TGTGCCAGTAGCCTTTCTACCCGCTCGAGCACTGAAGCTTTCTTT	NA	TRBV19	NA	TRBJ1-1
CAISESGGEQYF	TGTGCCATCAGTGAGAGCGGGGGCGAGCAGTACTTC	TRBD2	TRBV10-3	NA	TRBJ2-7
CASSKRRTSVPYEQYF	TGTGCCAGCAGCAAACGGAGGACTAGCGTCCCCTACGAGCAGTACTTC	NA	TRBV21-1	NA	TRBJ2-7
CASSLAQGSYSPLHF	TGTGCCAGCAGTTTGGCACAGGGATCCTATTCACCCCTCCACTTT	NA	TRBV27	NA	TRBJ1-6
CATSRGGIATNEKLFF	TGTGCCACCAGCAGAGGCGGGATTGCAACTAATGAAAAACTGTTTTTT	NA	TRBV15	NA	TRBJ1-4
CASSLEPTGGTEAFF	TGTGCCAGCAGCTTAGAGCCTACAGGGGGCACTGAAGCTTTCTTT	TRBD1	TRBV7-2	NA	TRBJ1-1
CASSALDVRETQYF	TGTGCCAGCAGCGCTTTAGATGTGCGCGAGACCCAGTACTTC	NA	TRBV9	once	TRBJ2-5
CASSPTRGKAFF	TGTGCCAGCAGCCCGACAAGGGGGAAGGCTTTCTTT	NA	TRBV7-2	NA	TRBJ1-1
CASSQEGRFWENTEAFF	TGTGCCAGCAGCCAAGAAGGACGGTTCTGGGAGAACACTGAAGCTTTCTTT	NA	TRBV11-2	NA	TRBJ1-1
CASSPRGGINTEAFF	TGTGCCAGCAGTCCCCGAGGGGGTATCAACACTGAAGCTTTCTTT	NA	TRBV6-2/TRBV6-3	NA	TRBJ1-1
CASSRTGSYKDIQYF	TGTGCCAGCAGTCGGACAGGGTCCTATAAAGACATTCAGTACTTC	TRBD1	TRBV28	NA	TRBJ2-4
CASSVLQGGNSPLHF	TGTGCCAGCAGCGTATTACAGGGAGGCAATTCACCCCTCCACTTT	NA	TRBV5-4	NA	TRBJ1-6
CASRYRDRGKINQPQHF	TGTGCCAGCAGGTACCGGGACAGGGGGAAGATCAATCAGCCCCAGCATTTT	TRBD1	TRBV3-1/TRBV3-2	NA	TRBJ1-5
CASSLGQGVVYEQYF	TGTGCCAGCAGCCTTGGACAGGGAGTTGTGTACGAGCAGTACTTC	TRBD1	TRBV9	NA	TRBJ2-7
CASSLGRVTEAFF	TGTGCCAGCAGCTTGGGCCGAGTGACTGAAGCTTTCTTT	NA	TRBV5-4	NA	TRBJ1-1
CASSQGKGLRDRNTGELFF	TGCGCCAGCAGTCAAGGAAAAGGTCTCCGGGACAGGAACACCGGGGAGCTGTTTTTT	TRBD1	TRBV23-1	NA	TRBJ2-2
CASSLAAAYYEQYF	TGTGCCAGCAGCTTAGCGGCAGCTTACTACGAGCAGTACTTC	NA	TRBV7-8	NA	TRBJ2-7
CASRDESYTEAFF	TGTGCCAGCCGGGACGAGAGTTACACTGAAGCTTTCTTT	NA	TRBV19	NA	TRBJ1-1